The next 21 T cell receptor beta chains were all read from a single sample in a study of cytomegalovirus exposure and HLA in healthy donors. Researchers ran the PCR with 60 Vbeta and 13 Jbeta primers. Libraries were prepared by immunoSEQ multiplex PCR; TCRdb keeps only in-frame clonotypes and omits some of them. The table records 150,000 to 200,000 clones, around 76% of them present only once. The specimen was PBMCs. The receptor source for this set is a woman aged 25-40 years in good health and CMV-seropositive.

The V gene is TRBV15, the J gene TRBJ2-5; D is perhaps TRBD1 (5 bases). Between the trimmed V and J ends, which lost 2 bases and 5 bases, there was a span of 12 bases. CDR1 LNHNV and CDR2 YYDKDF come from the germline V gene (reference sequence). The CDR3 totals 14 residues. CDR3 sequence (DNA): TGTGCCACCAGCAGACAGACAGAAACGGAGACCCAGTACTTC. Residues: CATSRQTETETQYF.

The chain combines TRBV19 with TRBJ2-5, with TRBD1 matching over 10 bases. The CDR3 is made up of 14 amino acids. CDR1 is LNHDA, CDR2 SQIVND, per germline (reference sequence). V gave up 6 bases and J gave up 4 bases; unmatched junction bases: 5. The CDR3 spells CASRRTGGSETQYF. The CDR3 DNA reads TGTGCCAGTAGGCGGACAGGGGGTTCAGAGACCCAGTACTTC. Looking up the rest from reference TRBV19 and TRBJ2-5 gives the full variable domain: DGGITQSPKYLFRKEGQNVTLSCEQNLNHDAMYWYRQDPGQGLRLIYYSQIVNDFQKGDIAEGYSVSREKKESFPLTVTSAQKNPTAFYLCASRRTGGSETQYFGPGTRLLVL.

This chain links TRBV18 with TRBJ2-1; TRBD2 matches at 12 bases. The junction had 2 bases not matched to a gene; V was cut back by 5 bases and J by 9 bases. CDR3 length equals 13 residues. CDR1 is KGHSH, CDR2 LQKENI, per germline. The CDR3 here is CASSTSGGTEQFF. The CDR3 DNA follows: TGTGCCAGCTCAACTAGCGGGGGGACTGAGCAGTTCTTC.

Here the CDR3 reads CASSAAGLAGNEQFF. CDR3 coding DNA: TGTGCCAGCAGCGCTGCCGGACTAGCGGGCAATGAGCAGTTCTTC. The rearrangement uses TRBV11-2 and TRBJ2-1; 11 nucleotides line up with TRBD2. V shed 5 bases, J shed 6 bases, and the junction held 6 bases outside the gene matches. Looked up from germline, CDR1 is SGHAT and CDR2 is FQNNGV. The CDR3 is 15 residues long.

CDR3 sequence: CASPGTSGGDTQYF. CDR3 sequence (DNA): TGTGCCAGCCCCGGGACTAGCGGGGGAGATACGCAGTATTTT. The chain is built from TRBV2 and TRBJ2-3; TRBD2 aligns across 14 bases. Trimming took 8 bases from V and 5 from J; bases not matched to a gene: 3. The CDR3 covers 14 residues. Germline CDR1 reads SNHLY; CDR2 reads FYNNEI. Full variable domain (remainder filled in from reference TRBV2 and TRBJ2-3): EPEVTQTPSHQVTQMGQEVILRCVPISNHLYFYWYRQILGQKVEFLVSFYNNEISEKSEIFDDQFSVERPDGSNFTLKIRSTKLEDSAMYFCASPGTSGGDTQYFGPGTRLTVL.

This clone was observed a few times. The rearrangement joins TRBV28 to TRBJ2-4; D possibly corresponds to TRBD1 (6 bases). This CDR3 contains 14 residues. The V gene lost 3 bases and the J gene lost 3 bases, with 9 bases spanning the gap. Germline CDR1 and CDR2: MDHEN and SYDVKM. The CDR3 region is CASSFAGVKNIQYF. In nucleotides, the CDR3 is TGTGCCAGCAGTTTTGCAGGGGTCAAAAACATTCAGTACTTC. Full variable domain (outside the CDR3, taken from reference TRBV28 and TRBJ2-4): DVKVTQSSRYLVKRTGEKVFLECVQDMDHENMFWYRQDPGLGLRLIYFSYDVKMKEKGDIPEGYSVSREKKERFSLILESASTNQTSMYLCASSFAGVKNIQYFGAGTRLSVL.

The chain joins TRBV11-3 to TRBJ2-1; tentative D call: TRBD1 (6 bases). Trimming stripped 0 bases from V and 6 bases from J, with 12 bases between. From germline, CDR1 is SGHNT and CDR2 YENEEA. The length of the CDR3 is 15 residues. CDR3 protein: CASSLDRGHLNEQFF. DNA of the CDR3: TGTGCCAGCAGCTTAGATCGGGGACACCTCAATGAGCAGTTCTTC. Full variable domain (remainder filled in from reference TRBV11-3 and TRBJ2-1): EAGVVQSPRYKIIEKKQPVAFWCNPISGHNTLYWYLQNLGQGPELLIRYENEEAVDDSQLPKDRFSAERLKGVDSTLKIQPAELGDSAVYLCASSLDRGHLNEQFFGPGTRLTVL.

This clone turned up a few times. The chain recombines TRBV18 with TRBJ2-6; tentatively, D is TRBD1 (5 bases). CDR3 length equals 16 residues. With 3 bases removed from V and 2 bases from J, the gap between germline ends came to 11 bases. CDR1 and CDR2 (germline): KGHSH, LQKENI. The CDR3 region has the DNA TGTGCCAGCTCACCTCAGACAGACCCTGGGGCCAACGTCCTGACTTTC. This translates into CASSPQTDPGANVLTF.

This rearrangement joins TRBV5-6 to TRBJ1-2, with TRBD1 matching over 9 bases. The CDR3 has 17 amino acids. V lost 4 bases and J lost 1; bases outside the gene matches: 11. CDR1 is SGHDT, CDR2 YYEEEE, per germline. The CDR3 here is CASSGRDREKFNYGYTF. The CDR3 DNA is TGTGCCAGCAGCGGCCGGGACAGGGAGAAGTTTAACTATGGCTACACCTTC.

The CDR3 DNA reads TGTGCCAGCGGAACAGCGGGCTTTCAGCCCCAGCATTTT. Its translation is CASGTAGFQPQHF. V gene TRBV5-8 combines with J gene TRBJ1-5; no clear D gene. The CDR3 has 13 residues. Germline assignment: CDR1 SGHTS and CDR2 YDEGEE. V was shortened by 7 bases and J by 6 bases, with 14 bases between the two germline ends.

In its sample, this clone was seen once. The chain combines TRBV25-1 with TRBJ2-1, with D perhaps TRBD1 (6 bases). V shed 6 bases and J shed 6 bases, with 15 bases lying between them. CDR3 length: 14 residues. CDR1 is MGHDK and CDR2 is SYGVNS in the germline V gene. For the CDR3, the DNA is TGTGCCAGCAGGGGACAAGATTTCCCCAATGAGCAGTTCTTC. Translated: CASRGQDFPNEQFF.

The CDR3 sequence: CASSQGDRGLTEAFF. The CDR3 DNA follows: TGTGCCAGCAGCCAAGGGGACAGGGGGCTTACTGAAGCTTTCTTT. This chain joins TRBV14 and TRBJ1-1; 12 nucleotides align to TRBD1. The CDR3 covers 15 residues. Germline loops: CDR1 SGHDN, CDR2 FVKESK. V lost 1 base to trimming and J lost 5 bases; unmatched junction nucleotides: 2. Together with reference TRBV14 and TRBJ1-1, the CDR3 gives the full variable domain: EAGVTQFPSHSVIEKGQTVTLRCDPISGHDNLYWYRRVMGKEIKFLLHFVKESKQDESGMPNNRFLAERTGGTYSTLKVQPAELEDSGVYFCASSQGDRGLTEAFFGQGTRLTVV.

The gene calls are TRBV18 and TRBJ1-1, with D unclear. This CDR3 spans 15 amino acids. In germline, CDR1 is KGHSH, CDR2 LQKENI. Trimming removed 3 bases from V and 0 bases from J, with 11 bases in between. Here the CDR3 reads CASSPAGGVNTEAFF. CDR3 DNA sequence: TGTGCCAGCTCACCTGCGGGCGGGGTGAACACTGAAGCTTTCTTT.

The chain recombines TRBV28 with TRBJ1-6, with D perhaps TRBD1 (5 bases). With 5 bases removed from V and 7 bases from J, the gap between germline ends came to 12 bases. From germline, CDR1 is MDHEN and CDR2 SYDVKM. This CDR3 is built from 14 residues. CDR3 loop: CASSPGGRNSPLHF. The CDR3 DNA reads as TGTGCCAGCAGTCCGGGGGGACGGAATTCACCCCTCCACTTT.

The count of this clone is one. At one of its ends the junction is not consistent with the germline gene, which may arise from a read error. This sample also contains other DNA sequences that code for the same CDR3. J is TRBJ1-5 and V is TRBV2, with TRBD1 as a possible D gene (5 bases). Germline lookup yields CDR1 SNHLY and CDR2 FYNNEI. This CDR3 is 15 amino acids long. This CDR3 reads CASSRGGVDNQPQHF. The CDR3 DNA is TGTGCCAGCAGTCGCGGTGGAGTGGACAATCAGCCCCAACATTTT.

This rearrangement joins TRBV27 to TRBJ1-2, with TRBD1 matching over 7 bases. With 6 bases clipped from V and 6 bases from J, the junction kept 7 bases outside the gene matches. CDR1 and CDR2 (germline): MNHEY, SMNVEV (reference sequence). The CDR3 covers 13 residues. The CDR3 DNA follows: TGTGCCAGCAGCCCCGGGACAGCTAATGGCTACACCTTC. It encodes CASSPGTANGYTF.

This chain joins TRBV11-2 and TRBJ1-2; 10 nucleotides align to TRBD1. Trimming took 2 bases from V and 0 from J; bases not matched to a gene: 9. This CDR3 region has 18 residues. Germline V gives CDR1 SGHAT, CDR2 FQNNGV. The CDR3 protein is CASSLILGQGRSNYGYTF. CDR3 in DNA: TGTGCCAGCAGCTTAATTTTGGGACAGGGGAGATCTAACTATGGCTACACCTTC.

This rearrangement joins TRBV10-1 to TRBJ2-7; possibly TRBD1 for D (7 bases). CDR3 length: 15 residues. Germline V gene sequence: CDR1 WNHNN, CDR2 SYGVQD (reference sequence). Trimming stripped 0 bases from V and 5 bases from J, with 14 bases between. The CDR3 reads CASSESRGAMNEQYF. DNA for the CDR3: TGCGCCAGCAGTGAGTCCAGGGGGGCGATGAACGAGCAGTACTTC.

The rearrangement uses TRBV7-8 and TRBJ1-4, with 8 bases matching TRBD1. The CDR3 loop spans 17 amino acids. The ends lost 1 base at V and 2 bases at J; junction bases unmatched: 6. The germline V gene encodes CDR1 SGHVS and CDR2 FQNEAQ. CDR3 sequence: CASSLGARQGTNEKLFF. The CDR3 DNA sequence: TGTGCCAGCAGCTTAGGAGCCCGACAGGGGACTAATGAAAAACTGTTTTTT. Together with reference TRBV7-8 and TRBJ1-4, the CDR3 gives the full variable domain: GAGVSQSPRYKVAKRGQDVALRCDPISGHVSLFWYQQALGQGPEFLTYFQNEAQLDKSGLPSDRFFAERPEGSVSTLKIQRTQQEDSAVYLCASSLGARQGTNEKLFFGSGTQLSVL.

The chain carries TRBV5-6 and TRBJ2-7; 8 positions agree with TRBD1. The CDR3 is 14 residues long. Per the germline V gene, CDR1 is SGHDT and CDR2 is YYEEEE. V lost 0 bases, J lost 3 bases, and 2 bases stayed unmatched. CDR3: CASSLGTGFYEQYF. The CDR3 DNA is TGTGCCAGCAGCTTGGGGACAGGGTTCTACGAGCAGTACTTC.

The chain links TRBV4-2 to TRBJ1-1, with D possibly being TRBD1 (6 bases). The ends were cut back, 4 bases at V and 3 bases at J, with 21 bases in the middle. The CDR3 length is 17 residues. Germline CDR1 and CDR2: LGHNA and YNFKEQ. This CDR3 is CASSPSGWGGADTEAFF. CDR3 bases: TGTGCCAGCAGCCCATCCGGGTGGGGGGGCGCGGACACTGAAGCTTTCTTT.